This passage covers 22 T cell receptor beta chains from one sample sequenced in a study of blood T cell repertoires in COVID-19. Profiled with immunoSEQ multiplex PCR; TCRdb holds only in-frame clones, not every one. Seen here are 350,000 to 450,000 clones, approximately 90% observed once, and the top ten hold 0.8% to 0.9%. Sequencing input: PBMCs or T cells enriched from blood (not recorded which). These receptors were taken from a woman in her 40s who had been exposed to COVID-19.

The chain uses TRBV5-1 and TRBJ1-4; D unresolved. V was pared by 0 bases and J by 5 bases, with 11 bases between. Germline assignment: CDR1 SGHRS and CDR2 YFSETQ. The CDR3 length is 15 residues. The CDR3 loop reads CASSLGIGENEKLFF. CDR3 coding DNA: TGCGCCAGCAGCTTGGGTATTGGAGAGAATGAAAAACTGTTTTTT.

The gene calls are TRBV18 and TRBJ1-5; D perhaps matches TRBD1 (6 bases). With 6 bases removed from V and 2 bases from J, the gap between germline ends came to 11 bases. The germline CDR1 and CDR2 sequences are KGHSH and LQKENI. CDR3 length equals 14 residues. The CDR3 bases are TGTGCCAGCTCTCTGTCAGGGGGCAATCAGCCCCAGCATTTT. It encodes CASSLSGGNQPQHF.

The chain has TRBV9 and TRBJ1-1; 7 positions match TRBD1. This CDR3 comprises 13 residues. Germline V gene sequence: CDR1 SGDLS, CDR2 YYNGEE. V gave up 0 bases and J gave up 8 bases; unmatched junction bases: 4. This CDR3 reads CASSVVTGAEAFF. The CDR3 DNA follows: TGTGCCAGCAGCGTAGTTACAGGGGCGGAAGCTTTCTTT. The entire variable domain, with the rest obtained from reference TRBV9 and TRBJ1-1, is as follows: DSGVTQTPKHLITATGQRVTLRCSPRSGDLSVYWYQQSLDQGLQFLIQYYNGEERAKGNILERFSAQQFPDLHSELNLSSLELGDSALYFCASSVVTGAEAFFGQGTRLTVV.

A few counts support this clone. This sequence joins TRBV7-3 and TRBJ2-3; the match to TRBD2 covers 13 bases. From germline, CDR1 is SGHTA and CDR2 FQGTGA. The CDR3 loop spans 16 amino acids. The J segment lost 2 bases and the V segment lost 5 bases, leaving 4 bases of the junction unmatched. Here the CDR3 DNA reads TGTGCCAGCAGCATGGGACTAGCGGGGACCACAGATACGCAGTATTTT. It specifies CASSMGLAGTTDTQYF.

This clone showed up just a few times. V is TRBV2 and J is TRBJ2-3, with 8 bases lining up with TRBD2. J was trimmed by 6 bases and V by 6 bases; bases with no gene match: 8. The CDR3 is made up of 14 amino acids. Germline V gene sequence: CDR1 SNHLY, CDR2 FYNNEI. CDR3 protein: CASSSGTSVDTQYF. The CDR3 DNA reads TGTGCCAGCAGCTCCGGGACTAGTGTCGATACGCAGTATTTT.

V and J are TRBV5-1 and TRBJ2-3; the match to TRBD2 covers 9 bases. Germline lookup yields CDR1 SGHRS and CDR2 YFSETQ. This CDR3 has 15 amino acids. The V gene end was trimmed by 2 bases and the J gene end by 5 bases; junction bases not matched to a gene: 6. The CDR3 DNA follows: TGCGCCAGCAGCTTCGGCGGGGGGGCGGTAGATACGCAGTATTTT. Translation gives CASSFGGGAVDTQYF.

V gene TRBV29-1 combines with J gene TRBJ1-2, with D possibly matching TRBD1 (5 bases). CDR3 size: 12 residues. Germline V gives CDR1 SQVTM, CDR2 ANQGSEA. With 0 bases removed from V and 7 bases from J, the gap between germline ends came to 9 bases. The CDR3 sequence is CSVEDQGPGYTF. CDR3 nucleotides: TGCAGCGTTGAAGATCAGGGCCCTGGCTACACCTTC.

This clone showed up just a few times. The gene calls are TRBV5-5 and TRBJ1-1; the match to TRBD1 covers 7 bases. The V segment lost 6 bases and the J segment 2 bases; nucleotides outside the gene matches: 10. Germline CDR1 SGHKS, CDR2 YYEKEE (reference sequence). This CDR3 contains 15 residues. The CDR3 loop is CASIVRDSSNTEAFF. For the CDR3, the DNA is TGTGCCAGCATCGTCCGGGACAGCAGCAACACTGAAGCTTTCTTT.

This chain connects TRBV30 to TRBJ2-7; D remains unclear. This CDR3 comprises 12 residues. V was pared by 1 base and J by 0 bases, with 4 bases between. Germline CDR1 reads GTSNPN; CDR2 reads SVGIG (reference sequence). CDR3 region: CAWSASSYEQYF. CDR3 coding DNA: TGTGCCTGGAGTGCGAGCTCCTACGAGCAGTACTTC. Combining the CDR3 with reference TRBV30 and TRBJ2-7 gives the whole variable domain SQTIHQWPATLVQPVGSPLSLECTVEGTSNPNLYWYRQAAGRGLQLLFYSVGIGQISSEVPQNLSASRPQDRQFILSSKKLLLSDSGFYLCAWSASSYEQYFGPGTRLTVT.

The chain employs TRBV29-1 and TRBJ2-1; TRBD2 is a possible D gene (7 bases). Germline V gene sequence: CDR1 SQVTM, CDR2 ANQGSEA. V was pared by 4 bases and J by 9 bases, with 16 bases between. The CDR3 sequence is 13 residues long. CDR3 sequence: CSVARGAVGEQFF. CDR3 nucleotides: TGCAGCGTTGCCCGGGGGGCGGTGGGTGAGCAGTTCTTC.

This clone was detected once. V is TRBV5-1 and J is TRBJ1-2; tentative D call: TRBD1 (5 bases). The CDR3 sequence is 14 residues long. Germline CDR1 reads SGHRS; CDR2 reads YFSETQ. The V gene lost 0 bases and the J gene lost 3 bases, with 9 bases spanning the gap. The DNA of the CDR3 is TGCGCCAGCAGCTTGGGGGGCATTGACTATGGCTACACCTTC. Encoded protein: CASSLGGIDYGYTF.

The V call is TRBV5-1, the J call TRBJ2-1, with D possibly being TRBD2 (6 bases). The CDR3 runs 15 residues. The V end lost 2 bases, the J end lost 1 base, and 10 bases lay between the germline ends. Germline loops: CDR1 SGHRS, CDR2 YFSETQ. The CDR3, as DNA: TGCGCCAGCAGCTTCGGGGGAGCGTCCTACAATGAGCAGTTCTTC. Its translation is CASSFGGASYNEQFF.

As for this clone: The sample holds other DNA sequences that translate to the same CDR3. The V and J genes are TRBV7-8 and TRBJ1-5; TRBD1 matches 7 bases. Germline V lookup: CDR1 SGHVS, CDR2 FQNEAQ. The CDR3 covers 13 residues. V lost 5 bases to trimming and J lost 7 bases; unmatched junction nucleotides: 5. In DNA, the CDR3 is TGTGCCAGCAGCCGGGACAGTAACCAGCCCCAGCATTTT. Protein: CASSRDSNQPQHF.

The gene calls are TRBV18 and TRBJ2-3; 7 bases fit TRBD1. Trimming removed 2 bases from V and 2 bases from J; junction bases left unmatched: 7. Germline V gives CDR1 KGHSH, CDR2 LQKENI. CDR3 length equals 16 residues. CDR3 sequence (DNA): TGTGCCAGCTCACCAACTAGGACAGGTAACACAGATACGCAGTATTTT. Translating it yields CASSPTRTGNTDTQYF.

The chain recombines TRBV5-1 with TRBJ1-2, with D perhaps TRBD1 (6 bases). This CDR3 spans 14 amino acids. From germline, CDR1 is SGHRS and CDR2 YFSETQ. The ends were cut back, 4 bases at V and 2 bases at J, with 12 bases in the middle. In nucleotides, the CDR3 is TGCGCCAGCAGCCCCCGGGGGGGCAACTATGGCTACACCTTC. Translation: CASSPRGGNYGYTF.

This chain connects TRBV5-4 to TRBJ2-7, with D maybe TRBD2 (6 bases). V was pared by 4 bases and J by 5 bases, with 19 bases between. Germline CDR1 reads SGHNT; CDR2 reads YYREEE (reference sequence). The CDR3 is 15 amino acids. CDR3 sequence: CASSGGRLLVDEQYF. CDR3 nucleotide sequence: TGTGCCAGCAGCGGGGGGAGGTTGTTAGTAGACGAGCAGTACTTC. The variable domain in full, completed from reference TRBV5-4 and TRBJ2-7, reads ETGVTQSPTHLIKTRGQQVTLRCSSQSGHNTVSWYQQALGQGPQFIFQYYREEENGRGNFPPRFSGLQFPNYSSELNVNALELDDSALYLCASSGGRLLVDEQYFGPGTRLTVT.

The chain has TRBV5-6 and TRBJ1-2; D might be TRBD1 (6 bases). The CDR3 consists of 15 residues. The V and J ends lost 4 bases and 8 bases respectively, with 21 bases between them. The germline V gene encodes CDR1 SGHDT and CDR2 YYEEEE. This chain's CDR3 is CASSPELGRGWGYTF. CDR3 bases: TGTGCCAGCAGCCCCGAATTAGGCAGGGGATGGGGCTACACCTTC.

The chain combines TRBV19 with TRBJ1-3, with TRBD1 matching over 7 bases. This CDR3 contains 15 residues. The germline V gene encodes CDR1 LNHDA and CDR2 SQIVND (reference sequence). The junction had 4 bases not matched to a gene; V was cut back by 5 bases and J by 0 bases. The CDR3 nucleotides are TGTGCCAGTAGTCAAGGGACAGTCTCTGGAAACACCATATATTTT. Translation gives CASSQGTVSGNTIYF.

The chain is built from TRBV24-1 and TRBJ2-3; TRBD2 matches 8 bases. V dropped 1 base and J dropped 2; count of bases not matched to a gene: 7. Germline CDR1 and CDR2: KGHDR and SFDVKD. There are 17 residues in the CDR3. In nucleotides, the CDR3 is TGTGCCACCAGTGATTTTAATTCGGGACTAGACACAGATACGCAGTATTTT. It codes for CATSDFNSGLDTDTQYF.

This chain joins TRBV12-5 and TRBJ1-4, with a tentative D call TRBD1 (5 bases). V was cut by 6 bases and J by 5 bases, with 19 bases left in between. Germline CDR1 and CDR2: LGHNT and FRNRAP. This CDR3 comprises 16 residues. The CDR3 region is CASGPGGGSGNEKLFF. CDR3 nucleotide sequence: TGTGCTAGTGGCCCGGGGGGGGGTTCAGGGAATGAAAAACTGTTTTTT.

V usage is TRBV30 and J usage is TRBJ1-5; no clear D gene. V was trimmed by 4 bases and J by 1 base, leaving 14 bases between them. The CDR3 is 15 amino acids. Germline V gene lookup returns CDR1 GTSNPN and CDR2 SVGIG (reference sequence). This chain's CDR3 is CAWNFGGSSNQPQHF. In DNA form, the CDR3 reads TGTGCCTGGAATTTTGGCGGGTCGAGCAATCAGCCCCAGCATTTT.

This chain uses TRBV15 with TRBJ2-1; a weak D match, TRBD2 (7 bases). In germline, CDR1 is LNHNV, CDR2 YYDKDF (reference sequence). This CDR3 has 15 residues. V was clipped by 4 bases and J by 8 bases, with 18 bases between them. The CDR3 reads CATSTPAGEGDEQFF. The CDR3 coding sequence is TGTGCCACCAGCACCCCTGCAGGGGAGGGAGATGAGCAGTTCTTC.